The clone carrying this T cell receptor (beta chain) was picked up a small number of times. Its antigen is not known. These data are taken from a study of T-cell reconstitution after alpha-beta-depleted transplantation in children. Study-level points and caveats: T cells produced anew were the main source of T-cell counts and diversity one year after transplant. As was reported, about two months after transplant, alpha-beta T cells came from several hundred expanded graft clones. Recipient T cells and thymic progenitors that survived were the source of the high TCRbeta diversity seen at day 60 in some patients.

Unique molecular identifiers were incorporated during preparation of the TCRbeta library. TCRdb re-analysed the PCR reads in MiXCR, keeping a single row per CDR3 protein. The sample holds 550,000 to 600,000 distinct CDR3 sequences, around 23% seen once. Trimming pared 3 bases from V and 2 bases from J, leaving 17 bases between. CDR3 size: 16 residues. Germline CDR1 SQVTM, CDR2 ANQGSEA. This receptor was obtained from a boy under two years old who had a stem cell transplant for acute myeloid leukemia, so the T cells may come from the graft donor. The source material was PBMCs, mostly from graft donor cells, sampled 360 days after TCRalphabeta/CD19-depleted stem cell transplant. The rearrangement links TRBV29-1 to TRBJ2-4; possibly TRBD1 for D (6 bases). CDR3 DNA: TGCAGCGTTGAGGGTGGCAGGGGTTGGTCCAAAAACATTCAGTACTTC. Encoded protein: CSVEGGRGWSKNIQYF.